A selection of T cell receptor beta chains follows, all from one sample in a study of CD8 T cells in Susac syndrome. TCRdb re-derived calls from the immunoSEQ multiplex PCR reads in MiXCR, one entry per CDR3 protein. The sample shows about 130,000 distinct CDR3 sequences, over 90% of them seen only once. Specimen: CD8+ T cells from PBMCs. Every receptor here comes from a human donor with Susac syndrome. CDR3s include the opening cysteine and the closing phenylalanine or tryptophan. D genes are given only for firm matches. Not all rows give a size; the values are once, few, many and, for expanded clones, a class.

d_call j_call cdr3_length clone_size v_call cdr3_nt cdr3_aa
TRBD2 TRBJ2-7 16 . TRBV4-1 TGCGCCAGCAGCCAAGAAATCACTAGCGGTGCCTACGAGCAGTACTTC CASSQEITSGAYEQYF
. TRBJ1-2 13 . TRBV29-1 TGCAGCGTTGAAGGGGCGCTGGCCTATGGCTACACCTTC CSVEGALAYGYTF
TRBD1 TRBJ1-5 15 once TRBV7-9 TGTGCCAGCAGAGATGGACAGGGTGGTAATCAGCCCCAGCATTTT CASRDGQGGNQPQHF
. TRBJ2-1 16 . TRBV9 TGTGCCAGCAGCGGGGGCATGGGGGGTACCATGGTTGAGCAGTTCTTC CASSGGMGGTMVEQFF
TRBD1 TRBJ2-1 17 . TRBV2 TGTGCCCGCTTCTCCCTCCCCCAAGACAGGGGACGGAATGAGCAGTTCTTC CARFSLPQDRGRNEQFF
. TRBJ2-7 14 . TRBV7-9 TGTGCCAGCAGCTTATCTGTGCGGGACTACGAGCAGTACTTC CASSLSVRDYEQYF
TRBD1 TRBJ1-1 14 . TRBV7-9 TGTGCCAGCAGCCCACACAGGGGGCCTACTGAAGCTTTCTTT CASSPHRGPTEAFF
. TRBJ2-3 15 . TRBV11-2 TGTGCCAGCACCGATTCGGGAAGGACGACAGATACGCAGTATTTT CASTDSGRTTDTQYF
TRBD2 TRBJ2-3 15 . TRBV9 TGTGCCAGCAGCGTAGGTAGCGGGAGTTTAGATACGCAGTATTTT CASSVGSGSLDTQYF
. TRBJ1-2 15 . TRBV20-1 TGCAGTGCTAGAGTCGCCGCACAGGGAAGATATGGCTACACCTTC CSARVAAQGRYGYTF
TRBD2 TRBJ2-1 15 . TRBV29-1 TGCAGCGTGGAGCTAGCGGGAGCCTCCTACAATGAGCAGTTCTTC CSVELAGASYNEQFF
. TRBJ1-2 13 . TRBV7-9 TGTGCCAGCAGCTTAGGAGAGGGCGGCGGCTACACCTTC CASSLGEGGGYTF
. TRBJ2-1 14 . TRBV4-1 TGCGCCAGCAGCCAAGATCCCCCACTCGGTAAGCAGTTCTTC CASSQDPPLGKQFF
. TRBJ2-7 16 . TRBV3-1 TGTGCCAGCAGCCACATTAGGGGGAAGGATTCCTACGAGCAGTACTTC CASSHIRGKDSYEQYF
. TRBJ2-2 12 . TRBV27 TGTGCCAGCAGTACAGACACCGGGGAGCTGTTTTTT CASSTDTGELFF
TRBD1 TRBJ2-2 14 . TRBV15 TGTGCCACCAGCAGTGGACAGGACGGCGGGGAGCTGTTTTTT CATSSGQDGGELFF
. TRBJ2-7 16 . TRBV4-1 TGCGCCAGCAGCCAAGTTGGCGGGGGCAAAGGGGACGAGCAGTACTTC CASSQVGGGKGDEQYF
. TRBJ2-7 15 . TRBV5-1 TGCGCCAGCAGCGAACGGGACACCAGGGCGTGGGAGCAGTACTTC CASSERDTRAWEQYF
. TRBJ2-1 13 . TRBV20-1 TGCAGTGTCGAAGCCGGAGACCGGAATGAGCAGTTCTTC CSVEAGDRNEQFF
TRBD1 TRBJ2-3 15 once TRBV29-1 TGCAGCGTTACCCTTCCAGGGGGTGGGACGGATACGCAGTATTTT CSVTLPGGGTDTQYF
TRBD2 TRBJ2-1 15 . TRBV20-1 TGCAGTGCTCGGGGACTAGCCCGCTCCTACAATGAGCAGTTCTTC CSARGLARSYNEQFF
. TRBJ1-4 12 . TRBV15 TGTGCCACCAGCGCAACTAATGAAAAACTGTTTTTT CATSATNEKLFF
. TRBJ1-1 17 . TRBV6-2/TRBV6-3 TGTGCCAGCAGTTACTCACGCAGGGCCGAAACTGGGACTGAAGCTTTCTTT CASSYSRRAETGTEAFF
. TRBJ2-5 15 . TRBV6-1 TGTGCCAGCAGTGTAGCACAGGGAACCCAAGAGACCCAGTACTTC CASSVAQGTQETQYF
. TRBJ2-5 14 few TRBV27 TGTGCCAGCAGTTTTGGCCACGGTGGGGAGACCCAGTACTTC CASSFGHGGETQYF
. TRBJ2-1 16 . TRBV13 TGTGCCAGCAGCCCTTCCTTAGGGAGATTCTACAATGAGCAGTTCTTC CASSPSLGRFYNEQFF
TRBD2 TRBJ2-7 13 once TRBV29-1 TGCAGCGGATCAGCGGGAGGTACCTACGAGCAGTACTTC CSGSAGGTYEQYF
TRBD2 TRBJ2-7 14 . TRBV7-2 TGTGCCAGCAGCTTTAGCGGGAGTGGGTACGAGCAGTACTTC CASSFSGSGYEQYF
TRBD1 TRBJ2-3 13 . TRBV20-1 TGCAGTGCTCCGGGACAGGGGTCAGATACGCAGTATTTT CSAPGQGSDTQYF
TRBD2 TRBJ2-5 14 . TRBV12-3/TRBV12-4 TGTGCCAGCAGTTTAAGCGGGGGCCAAGAGACCCAGTACTTC CASSLSGGQETQYF
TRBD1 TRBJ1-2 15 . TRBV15 TGTGCCACCACCCTTGACAGGGGGCAGAACTATGGCTACACCTTC CATTLDRGQNYGYTF
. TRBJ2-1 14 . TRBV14 TGTGCCAGCAGCCAAGTCGGAGGGTGGGATGAGCAGTTCTTC CASSQVGGWDEQFF
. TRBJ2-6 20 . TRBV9 TGTGCCAGCAGCGTAGCAATGCCCGGCCAGCCAGGTTCTGGGGCCAACGTCCTGACTTTC CASSVAMPGQPGSGANVLTF
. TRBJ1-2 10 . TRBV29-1 TGCAGCGCCGAAGCTAATGGCTACACCTTC CSAEANGYTF
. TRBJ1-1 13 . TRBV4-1 TGCGCCAGCAGCTACGCTGGAGACACTGAAGCTTTCTTT CASSYAGDTEAFF
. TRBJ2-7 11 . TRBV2 TGTGCCAGCATCCCTGTCTACGAGCAGTACTTC CASIPVYEQYF
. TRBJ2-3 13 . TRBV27 TGTGCCAGCACCCGGGACCGGTCAGATACGCAGTATTTT CASTRDRSDTQYF
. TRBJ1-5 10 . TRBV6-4 TGTGCCACCAAAGGGCAGCCCCAGCATTTT CATKGQPQHF